A selection of T cell receptor beta chains follows, all from one sample in a study of T cells after yellow fever vaccination. One entry per CDR3 protein results from TCRdb running MiXCR on the 5' RACE reads. The sample has 550,000 to 750,000 distinct CDR3 sequences, roughly 12% seen once. This sample comprised PBMCs, obtained on the day of the yellow fever booster vaccination. These receptor sequences come from a man younger than 45 who received the YFV17D yellow fever vaccine. Each CDR3 is given with its conserved first and last residue. Each record gives: clone size, V gene, D gene, J gene, CDR3 length, CDR3 protein, CDR3 DNA. A D gene is named only where the DNA matches it firmly. Clone size, where shown, is once, few, many, or a class for clones that have expanded.

>once|TRBV18|.|TRBJ2-1|14
CASSPAGTIREQFF
TGTGCCAGCTCCCCCGCCGGGACAATTAGAGAGCAGTTCTTC
>few|TRBV7-6|.|TRBJ2-1|15
CASSLELTGSDEQFF
TGTGCCAGCAGCTTAGAGTTGACAGGCAGCGATGAGCAGTTCTTC
>.|TRBV11-2|.|TRBJ2-3|16
CASTSVKSASTDTQYF
TGTGCCAGCACCTCGGTGAAGTCGGCCAGCACAGATACGCAGTATTTT
>many|TRBV19|.|TRBJ2-2|14
CASPQQEYTGELFF
TGTGCCAGTCCCCAACAGGAATACACCGGGGAGCTGTTTTTT
>few|TRBV11-2|.|TRBJ2-2|15
CASSLIGPNTGELFF
TGTGCCAGCAGCTTAATTGGACCGAACACCGGGGAGCTGTTTTTT
>few|TRBV20-1|TRBD1|TRBJ1-4|13
CSAGDRGNEKLFF
TGCAGTGCTGGGGACAGGGGTAATGAAAAACTGTTTTTT
>.|TRBV20-1|.|TRBJ2-3|14
CSARIGGSTDTQYF
TGCAGTGCTCGGATAGGGGGGAGCACAGATACGCAGTATTTT
>few|TRBV20-1|TRBD1|TRBJ2-5|15
CSATQGTGREETQYF
TGCAGTGCTACTCAAGGGACAGGGAGAGAAGAGACCCAGTACTTC
>many|TRBV4-2|.|TRBJ2-7|15
CASSQGGPGTYEQYF
TGTGCCAGCAGCCAAGGGGGCCCCGGGACTTACGAGCAGTACTTC
>.|TRBV7-2|.|TRBJ2-7|14
CASSHRALSYEQYF
TGTGCCAGCAGCCACCGGGCCCTTTCCTACGAGCAGTACTTC
>few|TRBV20-1|TRBD2|TRBJ2-3|16
CSAFGLAVSYTDTQYF
TGCAGTGCTTTTGGACTAGCGGTTTCTTACACAGATACGCAGTATTTT
>few|TRBV19|TRBD2|TRBJ2-1|16
CASNKWGLAGNNEQFF
TGTGCCAGTAATAAATGGGGGCTAGCGGGAAACAATGAGCAGTTCTTC
>many|TRBV6-6|.|TRBJ2-5|12
CASRTVQETQYF
TGTGCCAGCAGGACAGTCCAAGAGACCCAGTACTTC
>.|TRBV6-2/TRBV6-3|.|TRBJ2-7|14
CASSIGMETYEQYF
TGTGCCAGCAGCATTGGAATGGAGACCTACGAGCAGTACTTC
>.|TRBV7-9|.|TRBJ2-1|16
CASSPRRGQRDNEQFF
TGTGCCAGCAGCCCTCGGAGAGGACAGAGAGACAATGAGCAGTTCTTC
>few|TRBV7-2|.|TRBJ1-3|16
CASSLDPGRSGNTIYF
TGTGCCAGCAGCTTAGACCCCGGCAGGTCTGGAAACACCATATATTTT
>many|TRBV12-3/TRBV12-4|TRBD2|TRBJ2-1|15
CASSPLAGATYEQFF
TGTGCCAGCAGCCCTCTAGCGGGAGCGACCTATGAGCAGTTCTTC
>few|TRBV27|.|TRBJ2-7|12
CASSTARDEQYF
TGTGCCAGCAGTACCGCAAGGGACGAGCAGTACTTC
>few|TRBV5-1|.|TRBJ2-7|13
CASSLTQPYEQYF
TGCGCCAGCAGCCTAACACAACCCTACGAGCAGTACTTC
>many|TRBV7-9|.|TRBJ2-1|12
CASSLAGVWQFF
TGTGCCAGCAGCTTAGCGGGAGTATGGCAGTTCTTC
>few|TRBV4-2|TRBD2|TRBJ2-1|16
CASSAELAGGYNEQFF
TGTGCCAGCAGCGCCGAACTAGCGGGAGGCTACAATGAGCAGTTCTTC
>.|TRBV6-2/TRBV6-3|TRBD2|TRBJ2-7|15
CASSVVAGGLSEQYF
TGTGCCAGCAGTGTGGTGGCGGGAGGCTTGAGCGAGCAGTACTTC
>few|TRBV7-9|.|TRBJ1-1|14
CASSFTLGNTEAFF
TGTGCCAGCAGCTTTACTCTGGGGAACACTGAAGCTTTCTTT
>many|TRBV20-1|.|TRBJ1-5|14
CSARAGGVDQPQHF
TGCAGTGCTAGAGCCGGGGGGGTGGATCAGCCCCAGCATTTT
>.|TRBV28|TRBD2|TRBJ2-7|16
CASSLSLGSGTYEQYF
TGTGCCAGCAGTTTGTCCCTTGGTAGCGGGACCTACGAGCAGTACTTC
>.|TRBV10-3|.|TRBJ2-2|16
CAISMQGHENTGELFF
TGTGCCATCAGCATGCAGGGACATGAGAACACCGGGGAGCTGTTTTTT
>.|TRBV6-1|.|TRBJ2-1|15
CASLGQGPLGNEQFF
TGTGCCAGTCTTGGGCAGGGGCCGCTGGGAAATGAGCAGTTCTTC
>.|TRBV7-9|TRBD1|TRBJ1-6|15
CASSLETGSSSPLHF
TGTGCCAGCAGTTTGGAGACAGGGAGCAGCTCACCCCTCCACTTT
>.|TRBV7-2|.|TRBJ2-3|15
CASSLRGAGPFPLYF
TGTGCCAGCAGCTTAAGAGGGGCCGGCCCCTTTCCCCTCTATTTT
>few|TRBV24-1|TRBD2|TRBJ2-2|14
CATSGPSGTGELFF
TGTGCCACCAGTGGCCCTAGCGGCACCGGGGAGCTGTTTTTT
>many|TRBV10-3|.|TRBJ2-5|15
CAISESGKGVETQYF
TGTGCCATCAGTGAGTCGGGAAAGGGGGTCGAGACCCAGTACTTC
>few|TRBV10-1|.|TRBJ2-6|19
CASSGSGKSTFSGANVLTF
TGCGCCAGCAGTGGTTCAGGGAAATCAACGTTTTCTGGGGCCAACGTCCTGACTTTC
>.|TRBV18|.|TRBJ1-6|16
CASSPRVTAGYSPLHF
TGTGCCAGCTCACCGAGAGTCACTGCGGGTTATTCACCCCTCCACTTT
>few|TRBV7-6|TRBD2|TRBJ2-1|16
CASSSQLAGLGNEQFF
TGTGCCAGCAGCTCGCAACTAGCGGGACTGGGCAATGAGCAGTTCTTC
>few|TRBV6-1|TRBD1|TRBJ1-1|16
CASVRGQTLSVTEAFF
TGTGCCAGCGTCAGGGGACAGACCCTTTCGGTTACTGAAGCTTTCTTT
>few|TRBV7-8|.|TRBJ2-7|14
CASSFGMPPFEQYF
TGTGCCAGCAGCTTCGGGATGCCGCCCTTCGAGCAGTACTTC
>few|TRBV7-9|.|TRBJ2-7|14
CASSSVPENYEQYF
TGTGCCAGCAGCTCAGTCCCGGAGAATTACGAGCAGTACTTC
>few|TRBV19|.|TRBJ2-3|14
CASSIEGTSSTQYF
TGTGCCAGTAGTATAGAAGGGACTTCTTCAACGCAGTATTTT
>.|TRBV24-1|.|TRBJ2-3|15
CATNHRGGTTDTQYF
TGTGCCACCAACCACCGGGGCGGAACCACAGATACGCAGTATTTT
>many|TRBV5-1|TRBD1|TRBJ2-1|16
CASSWTGTGSYNEQFF
TGCGCCAGCAGCTGGACCGGGACAGGGTCCTACAATGAGCAGTTCTTC
>.|TRBV28|.|TRBJ2-7|15
CASSLDPLRSYEQYF
TGTGCCAGCAGTTTAGATCCCCTGAGAAGCTACGAGCAGTACTTC
>.|TRBV12-3/TRBV12-4|TRBD2|TRBJ2-3|14
CASSLREVRDTQYF
TGTGCCAGCAGTTTGCGGGAGGTTCGAGATACGCAGTATTTT
>few|TRBV5-6|.|TRBJ2-1|15
CASTFVDGSYNEQFF
TGTGCCAGCACCTTCGTAGACGGCTCCTACAATGAGCAGTTCTTC
>.|TRBV28|.|TRBJ2-1|10
CASVGIEQFF
TGTGCCAGCGTAGGGATTGAGCAGTTCTTC
>.|TRBV5-1|.|TRBJ2-6|17
CASSLQDTVSGANVLTF
TGCGCCAGCAGCTTGCAGGACACTGTATCTGGGGCCAACGTCCTGACTTTC
>few|TRBV1|.|TRBJ2-7|16
CTSSQEGQREHYEQYF
TGCACCAGCAGCCAAGAAGGGCAGCGGGAACACTACGAGCAGTACTTC
>.|TRBV20-1|.|TRBJ2-4|12
CSAGLAKNIQYF
TGCAGTGCTGGTTTAGCCAAAAACATTCAGTACTTC
>.|TRBV9|TRBD2|TRBJ2-2|16
CASSPTSGRMVGELFF
TGTGCCAGCAGCCCTACTAGCGGGAGAATGGTCGGGGAGCTGTTTTTT
>.|TRBV7-6|TRBD2|TRBJ2-2|17
CASSLEASGDNTGELFF
TGTGCCAGCAGCTTAGAGGCTAGCGGGGATAACACCGGGGAGCTGTTTTTT
>.|TRBV2|.|TRBJ2-1|13
CASSPFTGNEQFF
TGTGCCAGCAGTCCCTTCACAGGGAATGAGCAGTTCTTC
>many|TRBV7-2|.|TRBJ2-1|14
CASSSGQSYNEQFF
TGTGCCAGCAGCTCCGGACAGAGCTACAATGAGCAGTTCTTC
>.|TRBV14|.|TRBJ2-7|15
CASSQGWTGTYEQYF
TGTGCCAGCAGCCAAGGTTGGACGGGCACCTACGAGCAGTACTTC
>few|TRBV20-1|.|TRBJ2-2|14
CSATIGTNTGELFF
TGCAGTGCCACTATCGGCACGAACACCGGGGAGCTGTTTTTT
>many|TRBV7-9|.|TRBJ2-3|14
CASSFHGLVDTQYF
TGTGCCAGCAGCTTTCACGGTCTCGTAGATACGCAGTATTTT
>.|TRBV20-1|.|TRBJ2-1|15
CSARDLGTPYNEQFF
TGCAGTGCTAGAGACTTAGGGACTCCCTACAATGAGCAGTTCTTC
>.|TRBV3-1|.|TRBJ1-2|15
CASSQDRLVNYGYTF
TGTGCCAGCAGCCAAGATCGCTTGGTTAACTATGGCTACACCTTC
>few|TRBV11-2|TRBD1|TRBJ2-5|16
CASSSAGTGTGETQYF
TGTGCCAGCAGCTCGGCCGGGACAGGGACGGGAGAGACCCAGTACTTC
>.|TRBV7-6|TRBD1|TRBJ1-3|16
CASSLAAGGPGNTIYF
TGTGCCAGCAGCTTAGCGGCAGGGGGCCCTGGAAACACCATATATTTT
>.|TRBV20-1|.|TRBJ1-2|13
CSATIKTNYGCTF
TGCAGTGCTACAATAAAGACTAACTATGGCTGCACCTTC